This is a list of T cell receptor beta chains from one sample in a study of cytomegalovirus exposure and HLA in healthy donors. Profiled with immunoSEQ multiplex PCR; TCRdb holds only in-frame clones, not every one. The data contain about 89,000 clones, 64% of them singletons. Sequenced: PBMCs. The source of these receptors is a human donor in good health. The CDR3 runs from the conserved cysteine through the conserved F or W. D genes are given only for firm matches. Clone size appears in some rows only: once, few, many, or a class for an expanded clone.

NA	TRBD1	TRBV6-5	TRBJ1-2	CASSRGQANYGYTF	TGTGCCAGCAGTAGGGGACAGGCTAACTATGGCTACACCTTC
NA	TRBD1	TRBV5-6	TRBJ1-1	CASSLGGGTEAFF	TGTGCCAGCAGCTTAGGGGGCGGCACTGAAGCTTTCTTT
once	NA	TRBV6-6	TRBJ2-7	CASRHHRVEQYF	TGTGCCAGCAGACACCACAGGGTCGAGCAGTACTTC
NA	NA	TRBV19	TRBJ1-5	CASSTSRNQPQHF	TGTGCCAGTAGTACTAGCCGCAATCAGCCCCAGCATTTT
NA	TRBD2	TRBV4-2	TRBJ2-2	CASSLLAGENTGELFF	TGTGCCAGCAGCCTTCTAGCGGGGGAGAACACCGGGGAGCTGTTTTTT
NA	TRBD1	TRBV5-4	TRBJ1-4	CASSLQGDEKLFF	TGTGCCAGCAGCTTACAGGGGGATGAAAAACTGTTTTTT
NA	NA	TRBV9	TRBJ2-5	CASSVGQGHRQETQYF	TGTGCCAGCAGCGTAGGTCAGGGGCATCGGCAAGAGACCCAGTACTTC
few	TRBD1	TRBV6-1	TRBJ2-7	CASRTGASSYEQYF	TGTGCCAGCAGGACAGGGGCTAGCTCCTACGAGCAGTACTTC
NA	NA	TRBV10-3	TRBJ1-1	CAIRARDGNTEAFF	TGTGCCATCAGGGCGCGGGACGGTAACACTGAAGCTTTCTTT
NA	NA	TRBV5-1	TRBJ2-1	CASSLIAGRPSNEQFF	TGCGCCAGCAGCTTGATTGCGGGGCGGCCCTCCAATGAGCAGTTCTTC